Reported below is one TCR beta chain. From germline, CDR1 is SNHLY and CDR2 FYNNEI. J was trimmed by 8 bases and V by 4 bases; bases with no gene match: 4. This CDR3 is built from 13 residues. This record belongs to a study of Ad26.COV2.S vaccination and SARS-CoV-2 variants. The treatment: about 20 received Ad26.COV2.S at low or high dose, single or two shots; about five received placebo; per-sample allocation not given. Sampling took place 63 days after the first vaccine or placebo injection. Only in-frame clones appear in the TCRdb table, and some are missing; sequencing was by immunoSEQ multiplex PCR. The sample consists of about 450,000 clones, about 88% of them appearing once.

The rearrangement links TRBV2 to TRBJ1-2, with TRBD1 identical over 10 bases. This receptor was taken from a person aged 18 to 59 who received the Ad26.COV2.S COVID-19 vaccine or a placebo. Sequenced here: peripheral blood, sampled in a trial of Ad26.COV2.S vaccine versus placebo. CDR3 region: CASSVGTGVGYTF. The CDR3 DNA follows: TGTGCCAGCAGTGTTGGGACAGGGGTAGGCTACACCTTC.